Each of the 29 T cell receptor beta chains below was sequenced from the same sample in a study of T cell repertoires in MIS-A myocarditis. The method was immunoSEQ multiplex PCR; TCRdb's version includes in-frame clones alone and lacks a portion of them. This sample yields roughly 15,000 clones, of which 74% are seen a single time; around 59% belongs to the top ten. Material: left ventricle heart tissue obtained at autopsy. These receptors were obtained from a man aged 18-30 years with fulminant myocarditis from multisystem inflammatory syndrome in adults (MIS-A) after COVID-19.

This clone appeared a few times. The J gene is TRBJ2-5, the V gene TRBV7-8; 7 positions agree with TRBD2. The germline V gene encodes CDR1 SGHVS and CDR2 FQNEAQ. The trim removed 6 bases at V and 4 bases at J, leaving 8 bases unmatched. The CDR3 is 14 amino acids. CDR3: CASSRLGGAETQYF. The CDR3 DNA reads TGTGCCAGCAGTCGCTTGGGAGGGGCAGAGACCCAGTACTTC.

This chain joins TRBV28 and TRBJ2-7; TRBD1 is a possible D gene (6 bases). The germline V gene has CDR1 MDHEN and CDR2 SYDVKM. This CDR3 has 14 residues. V was shortened by 6 bases and J by 9 bases, with 21 bases between the two germline ends. CDR3 protein: CASSLRGRGAWQYF. For the CDR3, the DNA is TGTGCCAGCAGCCTACGCGGCAGGGGAGCATGGCAGTACTTC.

The chain is built from TRBV10-2 and TRBJ1-2; D unclear. CDR1 is WSHSY and CDR2 is SAAADI in the germline V gene. This CDR3 has 13 residues. The germline V and J ends were trimmed by 6 bases and 7 bases, with 15 bases remaining between them. This CDR3 is CASRPTPLRGYTF. The CDR3 coding sequence is TGCGCCAGCAGACCAACGCCCCTCCGTGGCTACACCTTC.

This clone was detected only once. V gene TRBV6-1 combines with J gene TRBJ1-5, with D possibly being TRBD1 (6 bases). Germline V gene sequence: CDR1 MNHNS, CDR2 SASEGT. There are 16 residues in the CDR3. V was shortened by 4 bases and J by 1 base, with 14 bases between the two germline ends. CDR3 nucleotides: TGTGCCAGCAGTGGACAGGTAGGGCTGAGCAATCAGCCCCAGCATTTT. Protein sequence: CASSGQVGLSNQPQHF.

The chain is built from TRBV28 and TRBJ2-7, with TRBD1 matching over 9 bases. CDR3 length: 16 residues. The V and J ends lost 3 bases and 0 bases, in that order; junction bases with no gene match: 6. Looked up from germline, CDR1 is MDHEN and CDR2 is SYDVKM. This CDR3 reads CASSFPGTGSSYEQYF. The CDR3 DNA sequence: TGTGCCAGCAGTTTCCCCGGGACAGGGAGCTCCTACGAGCAGTACTTC.

The V and J genes are TRBV5-1 and TRBJ1-1; D is unresolved. This CDR3 is built from 15 residues. The germline V gene encodes CDR1 SGHRS and CDR2 YFSETQ. V lost 1 base and J lost 0, with 10 bases in between. Written as DNA, the CDR3 is TGCGCCAGCAGCTTGTCTTCCCCTCTGAACACTGAAGCTTTCTTT. Translated, it gives CASSLSSPLNTEAFF.

V gene TRBV5-1 combines with J gene TRBJ2-7; D is unclear. The CDR3 sequence is 12 residues long. Trimming shortened V by 3 bases and J by 6 bases, and 10 bases separated the two germline ends. The germline CDR1 and CDR2 sequences are SGHRS and YFSETQ. CDR3 loop: CASSWNGGEQYF. CDR3 nucleotide sequence: TGCGCCAGCAGCTGGAACGGCGGCGAGCAGTACTTC.

This clone was seen more than once but under ten times. The chain joins TRBV9 to TRBJ2-2; 9 positions match TRBD1. J was trimmed by 5 bases and V by 3 bases; bases with no gene match: 8. The CDR3 consists of 16 residues. The germline gives CDR1 SGDLS, CDR2 YYNGEE. The CDR3 spells CASSAKTGGLTGELFF. DNA for the CDR3: TGTGCCAGCAGCGCGAAGACAGGGGGACTAACCGGGGAGCTGTTTTTT.

This chain connects TRBV7-8 to TRBJ2-1; D might be TRBD2 (6 bases). Trimming removed 1 base at V and 1 base at J, with 11 bases between. The CDR3 covers 16 residues. Germline CDR1 and CDR2: SGHVS and FQNEAQ. The CDR3 nucleotides read TGTGCCAGCAGCTTAGGGTTCGGGGGATCCTACAATGAGCAGTTCTTC. Its translation: CASSLGFGGSYNEQFF.

This chain joins TRBV6-1 and TRBJ2-1, with a possible D match to TRBD2 (6 bases). In germline, CDR1 is MNHNS, CDR2 SASEGT. The CDR3 runs 16 residues. V gave up 1 base and J gave up 4 bases, with 14 bases separating them. The CDR3 coding sequence is TGTGCCAGCAGTGAAGAGGAGGGAAAAGGTTACAATGAGCAGTTCTTC. Protein product: CASSEEEGKGYNEQFF.

The rearrangement uses TRBV6-6 and TRBJ1-5, with unresolved D. The V end was cut by 0 bases, the J end by 7 bases, with 10 bases between. The V gene's germline CDR1 is MNHNY and CDR2 SVGAGI (reference sequence). The CDR3 runs 14 residues. The chain's CDR3 is CASSYSDLQQPQHF. The CDR3 DNA follows: TGTGCCAGCAGTTACTCTGACTTACAGCAGCCCCAGCATTTT.

The chain uses TRBV27 and TRBJ1-5, with 8 bases fitting TRBD1. V was clipped by 6 bases and J by 1 base; unmatched bases: 8. The CDR3 is made up of 16 amino acids. Germline V gene lookup returns CDR1 MNHEY and CDR2 SMNVEV (reference sequence). In DNA form, the CDR3 reads TGTGCCAGCAGCCAGGACAGGGAGGGCAGCAATCAGCCCCAGCATTTT. The encoded protein is CASSQDREGSNQPQHF.

This clone has a single count. V is TRBV2 and J is TRBJ1-1; no clear D gene. In germline, CDR1 is SNHLY, CDR2 FYNNEI. The V gene lost 6 bases and the J gene lost 0 bases, with 8 bases spanning the gap. The CDR3 is 13 amino acids. CDR3 in DNA: TGTGCCAGCAGGGACCGAATGAACACTGAAGCTTTCTTT. This codes for CASRDRMNTEAFF.

The chain uses TRBV7-9 and TRBJ2-7, with D perhaps matching TRBD1 (6 bases). The CDR3 extends over 13 amino acids. From germline, CDR1 is SEHNR and CDR2 FQNEAQ (reference sequence). V was trimmed by 5 bases and J by 2 bases, leaving 10 bases between them. The CDR3 DNA reads TGTGCCAGCAGCCCGGGACATACCTACGAGCAGTACTTC. This codes for CASSPGHTYEQYF.

In its sample, this clone was seen once. CDR3 nucleotides: TGTGCCAGCAGTTCCCGGGCCAACTACGAGCAGTACTTC. Its translation is CASSSRANYEQYF. The chain has TRBV27 and TRBJ2-7; D is undetermined. The CDR3 totals 13 residues. V gave up 4 bases and J gave up 3 bases, with 10 bases separating them. CDR1 MNHEY and CDR2 SMNVEV come from the germline V gene (reference sequence).

As for this clone: The same CDR3 can be traced to other DNA sequences in this sample. This chain joins TRBV7-9 and TRBJ1-3; 7 bases agree with TRBD1. The CDR3 contains 14 residues. Trimming removed 2 bases from V and 4 bases from J; junction bases left unmatched: 2. CDR1 is SEHNR, CDR2 FQNEAQ, per germline (reference sequence). The CDR3 loop is CASSLQGDGNTIYF. In nucleotides, the CDR3 is TGTGCCAGCAGCTTACAGGGGGACGGAAACACCATATATTTT. Full variable domain (remainder filled in from reference TRBV7-9 and TRBJ1-3): DTGVSQNPRHKITKRGQNVTFRCDPISEHNRLYWYRQTLGQGPEFLTYFQNEAQLEKSRLLSDRFSAERPKGSFSTLEIQRTEQGDSAMYLCASSLQGDGNTIYFGEGSWLTVV.

This chain links TRBV9 with TRBJ2-4, with D possibly being TRBD1 or TRBD2 (5 bases each). The germline V gene encodes CDR1 SGDLS and CDR2 YYNGEE. V was clipped by 0 bases and J by 7 bases, with 8 bases between them. The CDR3 covers 13 residues. In DNA form, the CDR3 reads TGTGCCAGCAGCGTAGGGGGGAATAACATTCAGTACTTC. Its translation is CASSVGGNNIQYF. The variable domain in full, completed from reference TRBV9 and TRBJ2-4, reads DSGVTQTPKHLITATGQRVTLRCSPRSGDLSVYWYQQSLDQGLQFLIQYYNGEERAKGNILERFSAQQFPDLHSELNLSSLELGDSALYFCASSVGGNNIQYFGAGTRLSVL.

The V call is TRBV7-9, the J call TRBJ2-5; D is unresolved. The CDR3 spans 16 residues. Germline loops: CDR1 SEHNR, CDR2 FQNEAQ (reference sequence). Trimming cost V 3 bases and J 1 base, with 15 bases left between them. The CDR3 sequence is CASSFNQYSSQETQYF. CDR3 sequence (DNA): TGTGCCAGCAGCTTTAATCAGTATAGTTCCCAAGAGACCCAGTACTTC.

The V call is TRBV30, the J call TRBJ1-3; D unclear. CDR1 is GTSNPN, CDR2 SVGIG, per germline (reference sequence). CDR3 length: 12 amino acids. Trimming stripped 5 bases from V and 4 bases from J, with 9 bases between. The CDR3 reads CAWVEAGNTIYF. DNA for the CDR3: TGTGCCTGGGTAGAAGCCGGAAACACCATATATTTT.

The chain couples TRBV5-1 to TRBJ2-3; D is unclear. In germline, CDR1 is SGHRS, CDR2 YFSETQ. CDR3 size: 15 residues. The germline V and J ends were trimmed by 0 bases and 2 bases, with 10 bases remaining between them. The CDR3: CASSLEPGSTDTQYF. CDR3 coding DNA: TGCGCCAGCAGCTTGGAACCCGGGTCCACAGATACGCAGTATTTT.

The genes are TRBV3-1 (or the pseudogene TRBV3-2) and TRBJ1-6; D is perhaps TRBD1 (5 bases). The V gene lost 1 base and the J gene lost 14 bases, with 6 bases spanning the gap. CDR3 length: 11 amino acids. The V gene's germline CDR1 is LGHDT and CDR2 YNNKEL (reference sequence). DNA for the CDR3: TGTGCCAGCAGCCAAGGGGGGGCCCTCCACTTT. Protein product: CASSQGGALHF.

The V gene is TRBV5-1, the J gene TRBJ2-1; the D is unclear. CDR1 is SGHRS, CDR2 YFSETQ, per germline. The CDR3 has 15 amino acids. The germline V and J ends were trimmed by 3 bases and 0 bases, with 10 bases remaining between them. The CDR3 is CASSWSDNSYNEQFF. CDR3 sequence (DNA): TGCGCCAGCAGCTGGAGCGATAACTCCTACAATGAGCAGTTCTTC.

About this clone itself: The sample contains more than one DNA sequence encoding this CDR3. This sequence joins TRBV30 and TRBJ2-7; a weak D match, TRBD1 (6 bases). Between the trimmed V and J ends, which lost 2 bases and 0 bases, there was a span of 14 bases. This CDR3 is 15 amino acids long. Germline V CDR1 and CDR2: GTSNPN, SVGIG (reference sequence). The CDR3 region is CAWSPLTGYSYEQYF. DNA for the CDR3: TGTGCCTGGAGTCCCCTAACAGGGTACTCCTACGAGCAGTACTTC.

This clone appeared a few times. V gene TRBV18 combines with J gene TRBJ2-3; D remains unclear. Trimming left V 5 bases short and J 0 bases short, with 15 bases between. The CDR3 has 16 amino acids. The germline V gene has CDR1 KGHSH and CDR2 LQKENI. CDR3 coding DNA: TGTGCCAGCTCAGGAGAAGTCGGTACTAGCACAGATACGCAGTATTTT. It yields the protein CASSGEVGTSTDTQYF.

The chain recombines TRBV9 with TRBJ2-1; 7 nucleotides align to TRBD2. The CDR3 consists of 16 residues. Germline assignment: CDR1 SGDLS and CDR2 YYNGEE. V gave up 4 bases and J gave up 1 base; unmatched junction bases: 8. Here the CDR3 reads CASSPFGGGSYNEQFF. CDR3 DNA sequence: TGTGCCAGCAGCCCGTTTGGGGGGGGTTCCTACAATGAGCAGTTCTTC.

Points on this clone: The junction shows a germline mismatch at one end, possibly a read error. This chain links TRBV7-7 with TRBJ2-5; 10 bases line up with TRBD2. The CDR3 sequence is 15 residues long. Per germline, CDR1 SSHAT and CDR2 FNYEAQ (reference sequence). CDR3 nucleotide sequence: TGTGCTAGCAGCCCGGGACTAGCGTGGGGAGAGACCCAGTACTTC. This gives the protein CASSPGLAWGETQYF.

The chain's CDR3 is CASSPHLPNEQFF. The CDR3, as DNA: TGTGCCAGCAGCCCTCACCTGCCCAATGAGCAGTTCTTC. The chain uses TRBV7-8 and TRBJ2-1; D remains ambiguous. The CDR3 spans 13 residues. Trimming cost V 5 bases and J 6 bases, with 11 bases left between them. Germline loops: CDR1 SGHVS, CDR2 FQNEAQ.

This chain uses TRBV15 with TRBJ1-1, with no clear D. The CDR3 covers 14 residues. The ends were cut back, 4 bases at V and 1 base at J, with 10 bases in the middle. Germline CDR1 LNHNV, CDR2 YYDKDF (reference sequence). The chain's CDR3 is CATSKPTENTEAFF. For the CDR3, the DNA is TGTGCCACCAGCAAACCTACAGAGAACACTGAAGCTTTCTTT.

The chain uses TRBV15 and TRBJ2-2, with a possible D match to TRBD1 (6 bases). Germline V gene sequence: CDR1 LNHNV, CDR2 YYDKDF (reference sequence). V shed 3 bases and J shed 4 bases, with 6 bases lying between them. This CDR3 is 13 amino acids long. The chain's CDR3 is CATSSRGTGELFF. CDR3 coding DNA: TGTGCCACCAGCAGCAGGGGCACCGGGGAGCTGTTTTTT.